A single sample gave rise to the 3 T cell receptor beta chains below, sequenced in a study of T cell responses to AZD1222 COVID-19 vaccine. Clones were read by immunoSEQ multiplex PCR, and TCRdb kept only the in-frame ones, dropping some. Found here are approximately 140,000 clones, about 91% of them singletons; the top ten hold over 13%. This material consisted of peripheral blood, taken on day 0 of AZD1222 vaccination. These receptors all come from an adult in good health.

The gene calls are TRBV7-2 and TRBJ2-7, with TRBD1 matching over 9 bases. V was clipped by 1 base and J by 4 bases; unmatched bases: 2. Germline V lookup: CDR1 SGHTA, CDR2 FQGNSA. The CDR3 covers 14 residues. The CDR3 region has the DNA TGTGCCAGCAGCTTAGTACAGGGGGCTTACGAGCAGTACTTC. It specifies CASSLVQGAYEQYF.

A few counts support this clone. The chain is built from TRBV14 and TRBJ2-3, with 14 nucleotides matching TRBD2. The CDR3 extends over 17 amino acids. The V and J ends lost 0 bases and 4 bases, in that order; junction bases with no gene match: 3. Germline assignment: CDR1 SGHDN and CDR2 FVKESK. CDR3 protein: CASSQDRLAGGPDTQYF. The CDR3 nucleotides are TGTGCCAGCAGCCAAGATAGACTAGCGGGGGGGCCAGATACGCAGTATTTT.

This chain connects TRBV5-4 to TRBJ1-2; unclear D gene. Trimming removed 5 bases at V and 2 bases at J, with 7 bases between. There are 12 residues in the CDR3. Germline V CDR1 and CDR2: SGHNT, YYREEE (reference sequence). CDR3 sequence: CASRLDNYGYTF. The CDR3 bases are TGTGCCAGCAGACTAGACAACTATGGCTACACCTTC.